Listed here is a single T cell receptor (beta chain). Its specificity is unknown. The data are from a study of radiation and T cells in renal cell carcinoma. Study observations and caveats: Baseline intratumoral clonotype presence is unknown without pretreatment biopsies. Top tumor clonotypes rose in blood 2 weeks post-radiation, then contracted.

This CDR3 has 13 residues. The ends were cut back, 0 bases at V and 6 bases at J, with 9 bases in the middle. CDR1 SGHRS and CDR2 YFSETQ come from the germline V gene. Clones were sequenced by immunoSEQ multiplex PCR, and TCRdb holds only the in-frame ones, with some missing. The data contain 60,000 to 95,000 clones, approximately 82% of them singletons. Time point in this sample: blood 4 weeks post-SBRT, at nephrectomy. Treatment here: 15 Gy SBRT to primary tumor, nephrectomy 4 weeks later. Nephrectomy followed 15 Gy stereotactic body radiation by 4 weeks. After SBRT, blood was collected at 2 and 4 weeks, plus baseline.

The V call is TRBV5-1, the J call TRBJ1-2; no firm D call. This TCR derives from a woman aged 55-70 years with renal cell carcinoma. Specimen: blood, collected from a patient whose treatment included radiotherapy and nephrectomy. The CDR3, as DNA: TGCGCCAGCAGCTTGGGAGCAGGTAATGGCTACACCTTC. It is translated as CASSLGAGNGYTF.